This TCR beta chain was profiled in a study of radiation and T cells in renal cell carcinoma. Time point defined: blood 2 weeks post-SBRT. Sample treatment: 15 Gy SBRT to primary tumor, nephrectomy 4 weeks later. TCRdb's copy holds only in-frame clones and misses some; the assay was immunoSEQ multiplex PCR. The repertoire holds 150,000 to 180,000 clones, approximately 86% seen once, with over 10% in the top ten. The CDR3 contains 12 residues. Germline values: CDR1 LNHDA, CDR2 SQIVND (reference sequence). With 8 bases removed from V and 10 bases from J, the gap between germline ends came to 17 bases. The receptor's source is a woman aged 45 to 65 with renal cell carcinoma. The rearrangement uses TRBV19 and TRBJ2-5; the D call may be TRBD1 or TRBD2 (7 bases each). This specimen consisted of blood, obtained from a patient whose treatment included radiotherapy and nephrectomy. The CDR3 nucleotides read TGTGCCAGTCGACCGCAGGGGGGGGGCCAGTACTTC. As protein: CASRPQGGGQYF.